Following are 32 T cell receptor beta chains from one sample sequenced in a study of Ad26.COV2.S vaccination and SARS-CoV-2 variants. Assay: immunoSEQ multiplex PCR; the TCRdb copy retains only in-frame clones and omits some. The sample shows around 86,000 clones, more than 70% of them seen only once. The sequencing used peripheral blood, collected after recovery from COVID-19. All receptors derive from a human donor who had recovered from COVID-19.

The chain links TRBV7-9 to TRBJ2-7, with D unclear. The germline CDR1 and CDR2 sequences are SEHNR and FQNEAQ (reference sequence). V lost 2 bases and J lost 3, with 8 bases in between. CDR3 length: 13 amino acids. CDR3 nucleotides: TGTGCCAGCAGCTTATTTCCGGACTACGAGCAGTACTTC. This encodes CASSLFPDYEQYF.

The rearrangement joins TRBV28 to TRBJ1-6; D not certain. This CDR3 is built from 15 residues. The V gene's germline CDR1 is MDHEN and CDR2 SYDVKM. Trimming left V 11 bases short and J 5 bases short, with 19 bases between. In nucleotides, the CDR3 is TGTGCCCGGCTCAGGAGCCCCTTAAATAATTCACCCCTCCACTTT. The encoded protein is CARLRSPLNNSPLHF.

The chain has TRBV20-1 and TRBJ1-2; D remains ambiguous. CDR1 and CDR2 (germline): DFQATT, SNEGSKA (reference sequence). The CDR3 totals 15 residues. The V gene lost 3 bases and the J gene lost 3 bases, with 17 bases spanning the gap. CDR3 sequence (DNA): TGCAGTGCTAGTGCTACTCGGCAAAATTACTATGGCTACACCTTC. It codes for CSASATRQNYYGYTF.

The CDR3 DNA is TGTGCCAGCAGCTTCGGACAGGGGAGTTCACCCCTCCACTTT. Amino acids: CASSFGQGSSPLHF. The rearrangement uses TRBV11-1 and TRBJ1-6, with 9 bases aligning to TRBD1. The J segment lost 9 bases and the V segment lost 3 bases, leaving 3 bases of the junction unmatched. Germline V CDR1 and CDR2: SGHAT, FQDESV (reference sequence). This CDR3 is built from 14 residues.

This chain uses TRBV7-2 with TRBJ1-2; TRBD1 aligns across 10 bases. Germline CDR1 reads SGHTA; CDR2 reads FQGNSA. The CDR3 sequence is 16 residues long. The V and J ends lost 5 bases and 7 bases, in that order; junction bases with no gene match: 13. As DNA, the CDR3 is TGTGCCAGCAGCAATAGACAGGGGGCCGGGAAGAGTGGCTACACCTTC. As protein: CASSNRQGAGKSGYTF.

The chain employs TRBV29-1 and TRBJ1-1; D call uncertain. V lost 3 bases, J lost 0 bases, and 8 bases lay in between. Looked up from germline, CDR1 is SQVTM and CDR2 is ANQGSEA. The CDR3 has 13 amino acids. As DNA, the CDR3 is TGCAGCGTTGACCGGGGAATGAACACTGAAGCTTTCTTT. Its translation is CSVDRGMNTEAFF.

J is TRBJ1-2 and V is TRBV4-3, with D possibly being TRBD1 (6 bases). The germline gives CDR1 LGHNA, CDR2 YSLEER. This CDR3 has 19 residues. The V end was cut by 0 bases, the J end by 7 bases, with 27 bases between. The CDR3 nucleotides are TGCGCCAGCAGCCAAGATCCACCAGGACAGTACGACAACTATGTTGGCTACACCTTC. Its protein product is CASSQDPPGQYDNYVGYTF.

This clone turned up a few times. The chain carries TRBV7-6 and TRBJ1-5; no reliable D call. Trimming removed 1 base from V and 2 bases from J, with 6 bases in between. The CDR3 length is 14 residues. The germline gives CDR1 SGHVS, CDR2 FNYEAQ. CDR3 protein: CASSLGEGNQPQHF. CDR3 coding DNA: TGTGCCAGCAGCTTAGGGGAGGGCAATCAGCCCCAGCATTTT.

The chain is built from TRBV6-4 and TRBJ2-6; no reliable D call. This CDR3 is built from 15 residues. The germline V gene encodes CDR1 MRHNA and CDR2 SNTAGT. Trimming stripped 0 bases from V and 1 base from J, with 4 bases between. The CDR3 DNA is TGTGCCAGCAGTGACTCAAGATCTGGGGCCAACGTCCTGACTTTC. This gives the protein CASSDSRSGANVLTF.

In DNA form, the CDR3 reads TGTGCCAGCAGCTACGGACAGGGCGAGCAGTACTTC. Its protein is CASSYGQGEQYF. This chain links TRBV9 with TRBJ2-7; 8 nucleotides agree with TRBD1. The CDR3 runs 12 residues. V was pared by 4 bases and J by 6 bases, with 3 bases of the junction left unmatched. Germline V gene sequence: CDR1 SGDLS, CDR2 YYNGEE.

The chain links TRBV5-4 to TRBJ1-2; 7 bases fit TRBD1. V shed 3 bases, J shed 7 bases, and the junction held 12 bases outside the gene matches. Germline values: CDR1 SGHNT, CDR2 YYREEE (reference sequence). The CDR3 loop spans 15 amino acids. CDR3 sequence: CASSSDGQVRFGYTF. The CDR3 DNA is TGTGCCAGCAGCTCAGACGGACAGGTTAGGTTTGGCTACACCTTC.

This rearrangement joins TRBV4-1 to TRBJ2-2; 12 positions match TRBD2. The germline CDR1 and CDR2 sequences are MGHRA and YSYEKL. Unmatched junction bases numbered 11, after V lost 5 bases and J lost 7 bases. The CDR3 has 17 residues. CDR3 in DNA: TGCGCCAGCAGCAGAGACCCTAGCGGGAGGGCCGGCGGGGAGCTGTTTTTT. Translating it yields CASSRDPSGRAGGELFF.

V is TRBV4-3 and J is TRBJ1-4; tentatively, D is TRBD1 (6 bases). V shed 4 bases and J shed 8 bases, with 17 bases lying between them. CDR1 LGHNA and CDR2 YSLEER come from the germline V gene. This CDR3 contains 15 residues. CDR3 sequence (DNA): TGCGCCAGCAGCCGACGAACGGGGGCGGCGGAAAAACTGTTTTTT. Translating gives CASSRRTGAAEKLFF.

The chain uses TRBV7-9 and TRBJ2-1; D is uncertain. Germline V CDR1 and CDR2: SEHNR, FQNEAQ (reference sequence). Between the trimmed V and J ends, which lost 4 bases and 0 bases, there was a span of 13 bases. The CDR3 length is 16 residues. The CDR3 region has the DNA TGTGCCAGCAGCTCGTACGGGCCCAGCTCCTACAATGAGCAGTTCTTC. As protein: CASSSYGPSSYNEQFF.

The rearrangement joins TRBV9 to TRBJ2-7, with D possibly matching TRBD1 (7 bases). Germline V CDR1 and CDR2: SGDLS, YYNGEE. V shed 3 bases and J shed 2 bases, with 21 bases lying between them. The CDR3 covers 17 residues. The CDR3 loop reads CASSGEGWGGTAYEQYF. CDR3 in DNA: TGTGCCAGCAGCGGCGAGGGGTGGGGCGGGACAGCCTACGAGCAGTACTTC.

This clone has a handful of counts. The chain recombines TRBV19 with TRBJ2-3; the D is unclear. This CDR3 is 14 amino acids long. Deletions cut 4 bases from V and 0 bases from J, with 8 bases between. From germline, CDR1 is LNHDA and CDR2 SQIVND (reference sequence). This CDR3 is CASSRSGSTDTQYF. The CDR3 DNA is TGTGCCAGTAGTAGATCGGGTAGCACAGATACGCAGTATTTT. The variable domain in full, with the rest retrieved from reference TRBV19 and TRBJ2-3, is DGGITQSPKYLFRKEGQNVTLSCEQNLNHDAMYWYRQDPGQGLRLIYYSQIVNDFQKGDIAEGYSVSREKKESFPLTVTSAQKNPTAFYLCASSRSGSTDTQYFGPGTRLTVL.

As to this clone: Other DNA sequences within the sample encode an identical CDR3. This chain links TRBV11-3 with TRBJ2-1; 8 bases are shared with TRBD1. The germline V gene has CDR1 SGHNT and CDR2 YENEEA. This CDR3 contains 13 residues. The V gene end was trimmed by 1 base and the J gene end by 9 bases; junction bases not matched to a gene: 2. CDR3 sequence: CASSLGQGSEQFF. The CDR3 DNA is TGTGCCAGCAGCTTAGGACAGGGGTCTGAGCAGTTCTTC. Based on the CDR3 plus reference TRBV11-3 and TRBJ2-1, the full variable domain is EAGVVQSPRYKIIEKKQPVAFWCNPISGHNTLYWYLQNLGQGPELLIRYENEEAVDDSQLPKDRFSAERLKGVDSTLKIQPAELGDSAVYLCASSLGQGSEQFFGPGTRLTVL.

The chain joins TRBV5-3 to TRBJ2-1; TRBD2 agrees at 14 bases. TRBV5-3 is an ORF, and what it does is uncertain. The CDR3 extends over 17 amino acids. Losses at the gene ends were 3 bases for V and 5 bases for J; bases not matched to a gene: 7. As DNA, the CDR3 is TGTGCCAGAAGCTACGGGACTAGCGGGAGAGGTCACAATGAGCAGTTCTTC. Translation gives CARSYGTSGRGHNEQFF.

The CDR3 region is CASSYLGSYNTEAFF. The CDR3 bases are TGTGCCAGCAGTTATCTAGGCTCATATAACACTGAAGCTTTCTTT. The J gene is TRBJ1-1, the V gene TRBV6-2 or TRBV6-3; D gene ambiguous. Germline CDR1 MNHEY, CDR2 SVGEGT. This CDR3 has 15 amino acids. V lost 3 bases and J lost 2, with 13 bases in between.

This CDR3 is CASRDFRTFNQPQHF. The DNA of the CDR3 is TGTGCCAGCAGGGATTTTAGGACTTTCAATCAGCCCCAGCATTTT. The V gene is TRBV28, the J gene TRBJ1-5, with D unresolved. V was pared by 6 bases and J by 3 bases, with 15 bases between. The CDR3 length is 15 residues. CDR1 and CDR2 from the germline V gene are MDHEN and SYDVKM.

The J gene is TRBJ1-4, the V gene TRBV5-1, with 10 bases identical to TRBD1. The CDR3 length is 15 residues. V gave up 0 bases and J gave up 7 bases; unmatched junction bases: 3. Germline CDR1 is SGHRS and CDR2 is YFSETQ. The CDR3 sequence is CASSLDRDRGEKLFF. The DNA of the CDR3 is TGCGCCAGCAGCTTGGACCGGGACAGGGGTGAAAAACTGTTTTTT.

The chain recombines TRBV7-6 with TRBJ2-7; the match to TRBD1 covers 10 bases. The CDR3 runs 15 residues. V trimming: 5 bases; J trimming: 7 bases; junction bases outside the gene matches: 11. Looked up from germline, CDR1 is SGHVS and CDR2 is FNYEAQ. In DNA form, the CDR3 reads TGTGCCAGCAGCCAAATAGAGGGACAGGGGAGAGAGCAGTACTTC. This gives the protein CASSQIEGQGREQYF.

This chain uses TRBV5-1 with TRBJ2-7, with TRBD1 identical over 9 bases. This CDR3 comprises 14 residues. The V gene end was trimmed by 3 bases and the J gene end by 5 bases; junction bases not matched to a gene: 6. Germline-derived CDR1 and CDR2 are SGHRS and YFSETQ. This CDR3 reads CASSSGQGYDEQYF. CDR3 sequence (DNA): TGCGCCAGCAGCTCGGGACAGGGCTACGACGAGCAGTACTTC.

The chain combines TRBV29-1 with TRBJ2-7; possible D gene TRBD2, 5 bases. V lost 6 bases to trimming and J lost 4 bases, with 19 bases between them. The CDR3 contains 14 residues. The V gene's germline CDR1 is SQVTM and CDR2 ANQGSEA. The CDR3 region has the DNA TGCAGCGTCATACCGGCGGGTCTTCAATACGAGCAGTACTTC. This codes for CSVIPAGLQYEQYF.

The chain has TRBV28 and TRBJ1-3; possible D gene TRBD1, 5 bases. The length of the CDR3 is 16 residues. V dropped 4 bases and J dropped 2 bases, with 15 bases sitting between them. Germline values: CDR1 MDHEN, CDR2 SYDVKM. CDR3 protein: CASSYRQSSAGNTIYF. CDR3 in DNA: TGTGCCAGCAGTTATAGACAGTCTTCTGCTGGAAACACCATATATTTT.

V gene TRBV4-3 combines with J gene TRBJ2-7; D call uncertain. With 0 bases removed from V and 2 bases from J, the gap between germline ends came to 14 bases. Per the germline V gene, CDR1 is LGHNA and CDR2 is YSLEER. There are 16 residues in the CDR3. The CDR3 region is CASSQDEVGSTYEQYF. The CDR3 bases are TGCGCCAGCAGCCAAGATGAGGTTGGCTCCACCTACGAGCAGTACTTC.

The chain employs TRBV2 and TRBJ2-2; TRBD2 is a possible D gene (6 bases). Trimming took 6 bases from V and 5 from J, leaving 19 bases between them. Germline-derived CDR1 and CDR2 are SNHLY and FYNNEI. The CDR3 extends over 16 amino acids. The CDR3 nucleotides read TGTGCCAGCAGGGGGGAGGCAGGGTCGTTAACCGGGGAGCTGTTTTTT. Protein: CASRGEAGSLTGELFF. Drawing the rest from reference TRBV2 and TRBJ2-2, the complete variable domain is EPEVTQTPSHQVTQMGQEVILRCVPISNHLYFYWYRQILGQKVEFLVSFYNNEISEKSEIFDDQFSVERPDGSNFTLKIRSTKLEDSAMYFCASRGEAGSLTGELFFGEGSRLTVL.

The rearrangement joins TRBV5-4 to TRBJ2-2; TRBD1 or TRBD2 may be the D gene (6 bases each). CDR1 and CDR2 (germline): SGHNT, YYREEE (reference sequence). The V end lost 9 bases, the J end lost 3 bases, and 21 bases lay between the germline ends. The CDR3 covers 16 residues. The CDR3 here is CATSRGGPIDTGELFF. The CDR3 DNA reads as TGTGCCACCTCACGAGGGGGGCCGATTGACACCGGGGAGCTGTTTTTT.

The chain uses TRBV7-9 and TRBJ2-7; a weak D match, TRBD1 (5 bases). This CDR3 spans 18 amino acids. The V end lost 0 bases, the J end lost 2 bases, and 20 bases lay between the germline ends. CDR1 and CDR2 (germline): SEHNR, FQNEAQ (reference sequence). The chain's CDR3 is CASSLATDSQGYPYEQYF. CDR3 coding DNA: TGTGCCAGCAGCTTAGCCACCGACAGTCAAGGATACCCCTACGAGCAGTACTTC.

V usage is TRBV18 and J usage is TRBJ1-1, with D unclear. The germline gives CDR1 KGHSH, CDR2 LQKENI. The length of the CDR3 is 14 residues. Trimming took 5 bases from V and 1 from J, leaving 11 bases between them. CDR3 amino acids: CASSSGGRNTEAFF. For the CDR3, the DNA is TGTGCCAGCTCATCGGGTGGACGGAACACTGAAGCTTTCTTT.

This chain uses TRBV18 with TRBJ1-5, with TRBD1 as a possible D gene (5 bases). The germline CDR1 and CDR2 sequences are KGHSH and LQKENI. Trimming left V 3 bases short and J 2 bases short, with 14 bases between. The CDR3 sequence is 16 residues long. The CDR3 reads CASSPSHRTRNQPQHF. In DNA form, the CDR3 reads TGTGCCAGCTCACCTTCTCACAGGACCCGCAATCAGCCCCAGCATTTT.

This clone has just a few counts. J is TRBJ1-5 and V is TRBV7-9; D uncertain. This CDR3 region has 12 residues. The V gene lost 5 bases and the J gene lost 9 bases, with 11 bases spanning the gap. CDR1 and CDR2 from the germline V gene are SEHNR and FQNEAQ (reference sequence). The CDR3 DNA is TGTGCCAGCAGCCCCGAGGGAGGGCCCCAGCATTTT. It is translated as CASSPEGGPQHF.